These 20 T cell receptor beta chains were all obtained from the same sample, sequenced in a study of blood T cell repertoires in COVID-19. This table comes from immunoSEQ multiplex PCR, and its TCRdb copy is limited to in-frame clones, with some not included. The sample contains roughly 73,000 clones, about 92% of which appear only once. The specimen sequenced was peripheral blood. The origin of the receptors is a man between 45 and 60 years old with acute or convalescent COVID-19.

This clone came up once. The rearrangement joins TRBV5-1 to TRBJ1-1; tentative D call: TRBD1 (6 bases). Trimming took off 4 bases at V and 0 bases at J, with 7 bases between the two ends. The CDR3 has 13 amino acids. Germline assignment: CDR1 SGHRS and CDR2 YFSETQ. The CDR3 DNA reads TGCGCCAGCAGCACAGGGCTGAACACTGAAGCTTTCTTT. This translates into CASSTGLNTEAFF. Full variable domain (rest looked up from reference TRBV5-1 and TRBJ1-1): KAGVTQTPRYLIKTRGQQVTLSCSPISGHRSVSWYQQTPGQGLQFLFEYFSETQRNKGNFPGRFSGRQFSNSRSEMNVSTLELGDSALYLCASSTGLNTEAFFGQGTRLTVV.

V is TRBV6-5 and J is TRBJ1-1, with a possible D match to TRBD1 (6 bases). This CDR3 is 14 amino acids long. The germline gives CDR1 MNHEY, CDR2 SVGAGI. Trimming took 6 bases from V and 1 from J, leaving 12 bases between them. CDR3 residues: CASRQGQANTEAFF. For the CDR3, the DNA is TGTGCCAGCAGACAGGGACAAGCGAACACTGAAGCTTTCTTT.

The chain links TRBV10-3 to TRBJ1-5; TRBD1 is a possible D gene (5 bases). The germline V gene has CDR1 ENHRY and CDR2 SYGVKD. Trimming pared 0 bases from V and 2 bases from J, leaving 14 bases between. The CDR3 covers 17 residues. CDR3 amino acids: CAISESGGGGGNQPQHF. DNA for the CDR3: TGTGCCATCAGTGAGTCCGGGGGGGGAGGGGGCAATCAGCCCCAGCATTTT.

In its sample, this clone was seen once. The chain employs TRBV12-3 or TRBV12-4 and TRBJ2-3; D is uncertain. The CDR3 has 13 residues. Trimming took 5 bases from V and 2 from J, leaving 8 bases between them. CDR3 region: CASSKINTDTQYF. CDR3 coding DNA: TGTGCCAGCAGTAAAATAAACACAGATACGCAGTATTTT.

V is TRBV13 and J is TRBJ2-7, with 7 positions matching TRBD2. Trimming took 5 bases from V and 1 from J; bases not matched to a gene: 8. Germline CDR1 is PRHDT and CDR2 is FYEKMQ (reference sequence). This CDR3 is 15 amino acids long. This CDR3 is CASSNRSSGSYEQYF. DNA for the CDR3: TGTGCCAGCAGCAATCGGTCTAGCGGATCCTACGAGCAGTACTTC.

This clone was seen a handful of times. The chain is built from TRBV7-2 and TRBJ2-7; 10 bases match TRBD1. Germline CDR1 reads SGHTA; CDR2 reads FQGNSA. The CDR3 is made up of 15 amino acids. The V and J ends lost 3 bases and 0 bases, in that order; junction bases with no gene match: 2. The CDR3 DNA is TGTGCCAGCAGCTTGGGGACAGGGGACTCCTACGAGCAGTACGTC. Encoded protein: CASSLGTGDSYEQYV.

The J gene is TRBJ1-1, the V gene TRBV29-1, with 7 bases that match TRBD1. This CDR3 comprises 15 residues. Germline CDR1 reads SQVTM; CDR2 reads ANQGSEA. V dropped 4 bases and J dropped 5; count of bases not matched to a gene: 13. This CDR3 reads CSVGSGQTLWTEAFF. For the CDR3, the DNA is TGCAGCGTTGGATCGGGACAGACTTTATGGACTGAAGCTTTCTTT.

About this clone: This is likely a read error, given that the CDR3 carries no conserved phenylalanine or tryptophan at its end. The DNA is left out, because the CDR3 cannot be placed on it with certainty; the CDR3 is given as TCRdb lists it. The gene calls are TRBV5-5 and TRBJ2-7; TRBD2, as called in the table, went unchecked against the DNA. With termini counted, the CDR3 has 12 amino acids. Germline assignment: CDR1 SGHKS and CDR2 YYEKEE (reference sequence). The CDR3 reads CASSLASERETY.

The genes are TRBV30 and TRBJ2-1; D may be TRBD2 (6 bases). V gave up 3 bases and J gave up 4 bases, with 13 bases separating them. Germline V CDR1 and CDR2: GTSNPN, SVGIG (reference sequence). The CDR3 contains 14 residues. The chain's CDR3 is CAWSGGRGYNEQFF. The CDR3 region has the DNA TGTGCCTGGAGCGGGGGTCGGGGATACAATGAGCAGTTCTTC.

The J gene is TRBJ1-5, the V gene TRBV19; TRBD1 matches at 8 bases. The V gene end was trimmed by 5 bases and the J gene end by 2 bases; junction bases not matched to a gene: 8. In germline, CDR1 is LNHDA, CDR2 SQIVND (reference sequence). The CDR3 consists of 16 residues. The CDR3 region is CASSPGQAFGNQPQHF. In DNA form, the CDR3 reads TGTGCCAGTAGTCCGGGACAGGCATTTGGCAATCAGCCCCAGCATTTT.

V usage is TRBV27 and J usage is TRBJ2-1; tentatively, D is TRBD2 (6 bases). Germline-derived CDR1 and CDR2 are MNHEY and SMNVEV (reference sequence). The CDR3 contains 19 residues. Trimming took off 7 bases at V and 3 bases at J, with 28 bases between the two ends. The DNA of the CDR3 is TGTGCCAGCACCAAAGAGGGACTCCCGCAAGGTACAAGCTACAATGAGCAGTTCTTC. Its protein product is CASTKEGLPQGTSYNEQFF.

The J gene is TRBJ2-1, the V gene TRBV11-2; D might be TRBD2 (5 bases). Germline values: CDR1 SGHAT, CDR2 FQNNGV. The ends were cut back, 5 bases at V and 6 bases at J, with 11 bases in the middle. CDR3 length equals 13 residues. The CDR3 nucleotides are TGTGCCAGCAGCCCCGGACTCCGCAATGAGCAGTTCTTC. It yields the protein CASSPGLRNEQFF.

A few counts support this clone. The chain uses TRBV11-1 and TRBJ1-4; tentative D call: TRBD1 (6 bases). This CDR3 is 16 amino acids long. V was pared by 1 base and J by 11 bases, with 20 bases between. The germline gives CDR1 SGHAT, CDR2 FQDESV (reference sequence). The CDR3 region is CASSLGTGTTLSKLFF. For the CDR3, the DNA is TGTGCCAGCAGCTTAGGTACCGGGACAACCCTTTCGAAACTGTTTTTT.

The chain uses TRBV7-8 and TRBJ2-7; D not certain. V lost 5 bases and J lost 2, with 13 bases in between. Germline V gene sequence: CDR1 SGHVS, CDR2 FQNEAQ. The CDR3 runs to 14 residues. Written as DNA, the CDR3 is TGTGCCAGCAGCCCGCCAGGTCGGACCTACGAGCAGTACTTC. Translation gives CASSPPGRTYEQYF.

The V and J genes are TRBV7-2 and TRBJ2-3; tentatively, D is TRBD2 (5 bases). Germline V lookup: CDR1 SGHTA, CDR2 FQGNSA. Trimming shortened V by 5 bases and J by 4 bases, and 10 bases separated the two germline ends. The CDR3 extends over 13 amino acids. Here the CDR3 DNA reads TGTGCCAGCAGCGCGACTATGCCAGATACGCAGTATTTT. It encodes CASSATMPDTQYF.

The chain employs TRBV27 and TRBJ2-1; TRBD1 aligns across 7 bases. Trimming cost V 5 bases and J 6 bases; bases outside gene matches: 7. The V gene's germline CDR1 is MNHEY and CDR2 SMNVEV (reference sequence). This CDR3 has 14 residues. In DNA form, the CDR3 reads TGTGCCAGCAGTCCGGGACAGCCTTCCAATGAGCAGTTCTTC. Translation gives CASSPGQPSNEQFF.

This chain uses TRBV21-1 with TRBJ2-7; the DNA was not compared with TRBD2, the D call given in the table. TRBV21-1 is described as a pseudogene. CDR3 size: 12 residues. The CDR3 sequence is CASSFRAYEQYF. DNA for the CDR3: TGTGCCAGCAGCTTTCGAGCCTACGAGCAGTACTTC.

A few counts support this clone. V is TRBV28 and J is TRBJ2-5, with 8 positions matching TRBD1. The junction had 4 bases not matched to a gene; V was cut back by 6 bases and J by 4 bases. Germline loops: CDR1 MDHEN, CDR2 SYDVKM. The CDR3 runs to 13 residues. The CDR3 spells CASRWDRRETQYF. For the CDR3, the DNA is TGTGCCAGCAGATGGGACAGGCGAGAGACCCAGTACTTC.

V gene TRBV6-6 combines with J gene TRBJ2-5; a possible D gene is TRBD2 (6 bases). Germline CDR1 MNHNY, CDR2 SVGAGI (reference sequence). Trimming left V 1 base short and J 4 bases short, with 10 bases between. The CDR3 has 14 residues. The CDR3 DNA reads TGTGCCAGCAGTTACTATAAGGGAGGAGAGACCCAGTACTTC. Translation: CASSYYKGGETQYF.

The chain combines TRBV5-1 with TRBJ1-2; D remains ambiguous. Germline V gene lookup returns CDR1 SGHRS and CDR2 YFSETQ. The CDR3 extends over 16 amino acids. Trimming shortened V by 1 base and J by 7 bases, and 20 bases separated the two germline ends. CDR3 in amino acids: CASSLSPPLPPGGYTF. The CDR3 DNA is TGCGCCAGCAGCTTGAGTCCCCCACTCCCACCGGGTGGCTACACCTTC.